A selection of T cell receptor beta chains follows, all from one sample in a study of blood T cell repertoires in COVID-19. Clones were sequenced by immunoSEQ multiplex PCR, and TCRdb holds only the in-frame ones, with some missing. The profile covers fewer than 250,000 clones, with approximately 90% appearing a single time and 1% to 1.5% taken by the ten largest. The specimen sequenced was peripheral blood. Every receptor here comes from a man in his thirties or forties with acute or convalescent COVID-19. Each CDR3 is given with its conserved first and last residue. The D gene is left open where the match is weak. Rows give clone size only sometimes, using once, few, many, or a class for an expanded clone.

D: .
size: .
J: TRBJ1-1
V: TRBV5-5
DNA: TGTGCCAGCAGCTTGTCGCGGGGGAACACTGAAGCTTTCTTT
CDR3: CASSLSRGNTEAFF

D: .
size: .
J: TRBJ2-1
V: TRBV5-1
DNA: TGCGCCAGCAGCTTGCTACTAGCTTCCGCCTACAATGAGCAGTTCTTC
CDR3: CASSLLLASAYNEQFF

D: TRBD2
size: once
J: TRBJ2-3
V: TRBV3-1/TRBV3-2
DNA: TGTGCCAGCAGCCCGACTAGCGGGGGCACAGATACGCAGTATTTT
CDR3: CASSPTSGGTDTQYF

D: TRBD1
size: .
J: TRBJ1-1
V: TRBV9
DNA: TGTGCCAGCAGCGTCACGGAGAGGGGGCGGACTGAAGCTTTCTTT
CDR3: CASSVTERGRTEAFF

D: .
size: .
J: TRBJ1-1
V: TRBV5-8
DNA: TGTGCCAGCGCCACCACAGGGATCTCCCCCCTAAGCACTGAAGCTTTCTTT
CDR3: CASATTGISPLSTEAFF

D: .
size: .
J: TRBJ1-5
V: TRBV30
DNA: TGTGCCTGGAGTGTACCTGGGGCCGTGAGCAATCAGCCCCAGCATTTT
CDR3: CAWSVPGAVSNQPQHF

D: TRBD2
size: .
J: TRBJ2-7
V: TRBV18
DNA: TGTGCCAGCTCACCACCGAACCAGCGGGAGAGGAGCTCCTACGAGCAGTACTTC
CDR3: CASSPPNQRERSSYEQYF

D: TRBD2
size: .
J: TRBJ2-3
V: TRBV2
DNA: TGTGCCAGCAGTGCGGAGCGGGGAGTCACAGATACGCAGTATTTT
CDR3: CASSAERGVTDTQYF

D: .
size: .
J: TRBJ2-4
V: TRBV12-3/TRBV12-4
DNA: TGTGCCAGCAGCGCCCGGTACATTCAGTACTTC
CDR3: CASSARYIQYF

D: TRBD1
size: .
J: TRBJ1-2
V: TRBV6-5
DNA: TGTGCCAGCACCCGGACAGGGGGCTTGGTTGGCTACACCTTC
CDR3: CASTRTGGLVGYTF

D: .
size: .
J: TRBJ1-3
V: TRBV9
DNA: TGTGCCAGCAGCCCTTCTGCGTTATCGGGAAACACCATATATTTT
CDR3: CASSPSALSGNTIYF

D: TRBD1
size: .
J: TRBJ2-5
V: TRBV5-1
DNA: TGCGCCAGCAGCTCTGGACAGCCTCGAACCTCAGGGGGAGAGACCCAGTACTTC
CDR3: CASSSGQPRTSGGETQYF

D: .
size: .
J: TRBJ1-2
V: TRBV10-1
DNA: TGCGCCAGCAGTGTGGGCAGGAACTATGGCTACACCTTC
CDR3: CASSVGRNYGYTF

D: TRBD2
size: .
J: TRBJ2-1
V: TRBV7-2
DNA: TGTGCCAGCAGCCGCCCGGGGGGGGGACACAATGAGCAGTTCTTC
CDR3: CASSRPGGGHNEQFF

D: .
size: .
J: TRBJ1-1
V: TRBV11-2
DNA: TGTGCCAGCAGCCCCCTCGGGGGACGAACTGAAGCTTTCTTT
CDR3: CASSPLGGRTEAFF

D: TRBD1
size: .
J: TRBJ1-6
V: TRBV6-5
DNA: TGTGCCAGCAGGACAGGGGTTAATTCACCCCTCCACTTT
CDR3: CASRTGVNSPLHF

D: .
size: .
J: TRBJ1-2
V: TRBV3-1/TRBV3-2
DNA: TGTGCCAGCAGCCAAGCCTCGGAGGGCTATGGCTACACCTTC
CDR3: CASSQASEGYGYTF

D: TRBD2
size: .
J: TRBJ2-5
V: TRBV7-2
DNA: TGTGCCAGCAGCCTAAGGACTAGCGGGGGGGAGACCCAGTACTTC
CDR3: CASSLRTSGGETQYF

D: .
size: .
J: TRBJ2-5
V: TRBV25-1
DNA: TGTGCCAGCAGTGAATGGGGAGTTGAGGAGACCCAGTACTTC
CDR3: CASSEWGVEETQYF

D: TRBD2
size: once
J: TRBJ2-1
V: TRBV4-1
DNA: TGCGCCAGCAGCCCCACTAGCGGGAGGGCCCTCGATGAGCAGTTCTTC
CDR3: CASSPTSGRALDEQFF

D: TRBD2
size: .
J: TRBJ2-1
V: TRBV3-1/TRBV3-2
DNA: TGTGCCAGCAGCCGGGAACTAGCGGTGAGCTCCTACAATGAGCAGTTCTTC
CDR3: CASSRELAVSSYNEQFF

D: .
size: .
J: TRBJ2-3
V: TRBV7-2
DNA: TGTGCCACCCGCCCAGGCGGGGGCACAGATACGCAGTATTTT
CDR3: CATRPGGGTDTQYF

D: .
size: .
J: TRBJ1-6
V: TRBV5-6
DNA: TGTGCCAGCAGCCCTCTAACGGGGGGTTGGTCACCCCTCCACTTT
CDR3: CASSPLTGGWSPLHF

D: .
size: .
J: TRBJ1-1
V: TRBV19
DNA: TGTGCCAGTAGTGCGGAATTTCCAACGCCGGGGGCTTTCTTT
CDR3: CASSAEFPTPGAFF

D: TRBD1
size: .
J: TRBJ1-3
V: TRBV28
DNA: TGTGCCAGCAGTCAACCTTCCAGGGGGACGAGCTCTGGAAACACCATATATTTT
CDR3: CASSQPSRGTSSGNTIYF

D: .
size: once
J: TRBJ1-5
V: TRBV6-5
DNA: TGTGCCAGCAGTTACCAGAAGGGGAGCAATCAGCCCCAGCATTTT
CDR3: CASSYQKGSNQPQHF

D: TRBD2
size: .
J: TRBJ2-3
V: TRBV7-2
DNA: TGTGCCAGCAGCGCCACTAGCGGGGGGCCCGGCGGGCCGCAGTATTTT
CDR3: CASSATSGGPGGPQYF

D: .
size: .
J: TRBJ2-6
V: TRBV29-1
DNA: TGCAGCGTTGCAACAGGGTCCTCTGGGGCCAACGTCCTGACTTTC
CDR3: CSVATGSSGANVLTF

D: TRBD2
size: .
J: TRBJ2-1
V: TRBV10-1
DNA: TGCGCCAGCAGTGTCGGCACTAGCGGGAGTTGGTATGAGCAGTTCTTC
CDR3: CASSVGTSGSWYEQFF

D: TRBD1
size: .
J: TRBJ1-2
V: TRBV3-1/TRBV3-2
DNA: TGTGCCAGCAGCCTCCGGACAGGGGGTGGCTATGGCTACACCTTC
CDR3: CASSLRTGGGYGYTF

D: TRBD2
size: .
J: TRBJ2-5
V: TRBV28
DNA: TGTGCCAGCAGTTTATTGGGCGGGGGACAAGAGACCCAGTACTTC
CDR3: CASSLLGGGQETQYF

D: TRBD1
size: .
J: TRBJ2-1
V: TRBV6-5
DNA: TGTGCCAGCAGTTACCGGGACAGGTGGAGCAATGAGCAGTTCTTC
CDR3: CASSYRDRWSNEQFF

D: .
size: .
J: TRBJ1-2
V: TRBV9
DNA: TGTGCCAGCAGCGTAGCTGAGGAGCGATCTAACTATGGCTACACCTTC
CDR3: CASSVAEERSNYGYTF

D: .
size: .
J: TRBJ1-1
V: TRBV5-1
DNA: TGCGCCAGCAGCTCATCGAACACTGAAGCTTTCTTT
CDR3: CASSSSNTEAFF

D: .
size: .
J: TRBJ2-7
V: TRBV2
DNA: TGTGCCACCTCACTGTCCTACGAGCAGTACTTC
CDR3: CATSLSYEQYF

D: .
size: .
J: TRBJ2-1
V: TRBV30
DNA: TGTGCCTGGGGGCGGGGACCCCGTGAGCAGTTCTTC
CDR3: CAWGRGPREQFF

D: .
size: .
J: TRBJ1-4
V: TRBV6-6
DNA: TGTGCCAGCAGTTACCTGACAGCTGCGGGGGAAAAACTGTTTTTT
CDR3: CASSYLTAAGEKLFF

D: TRBD2
size: .
J: TRBJ2-7
V: TRBV7-3
DNA: TGTGCCAGCAGCTTAGGATCTCTAGCGGGAGTACCGGGTGAGCAGTACTTC
CDR3: CASSLGSLAGVPGEQYF

D: TRBD2
size: .
J: TRBJ2-5
V: TRBV7-8
DNA: TGTGCCAGCAGGCTCGGACTAGCGGGACGAACGGGGAAGACCCAGTACTTC
CDR3: CASRLGLAGRTGKTQYF

D: TRBD1
size: once
J: TRBJ1-3
V: TRBV5-1
DNA: TGCGCCAGCAGCACAGGGGGCACTGGAAACACCATATATTTT
CDR3: CASSTGGTGNTIYF

D: .
size: .
J: TRBJ2-2
V: TRBV6-8
DNA: TGTGCCAACCAAACAGGGTACACCGGGGAGCTGTTTTTT
CDR3: CANQTGYTGELFF

D: .
size: .
J: TRBJ1-2
V: TRBV6-5
DNA: TGTGCCAGCAGTTACAGCGGGGTGGGAAATGGCTACACCTTC
CDR3: CASSYSGVGNGYTF

D: .
size: .
J: TRBJ2-2
V: TRBV6-1
DNA: TGTGCCAGCAGAGTCGGGCGGGCGAACACCGGGGAGCTGTTTTTT
CDR3: CASRVGRANTGELFF

D: TRBD1
size: .
J: TRBJ1-5
V: TRBV15
DNA: TGTGCCACCAGCAGAGAGCTCGGACAGGGGTTTCAGCCCCAGCATTTT
CDR3: CATSRELGQGFQPQHF